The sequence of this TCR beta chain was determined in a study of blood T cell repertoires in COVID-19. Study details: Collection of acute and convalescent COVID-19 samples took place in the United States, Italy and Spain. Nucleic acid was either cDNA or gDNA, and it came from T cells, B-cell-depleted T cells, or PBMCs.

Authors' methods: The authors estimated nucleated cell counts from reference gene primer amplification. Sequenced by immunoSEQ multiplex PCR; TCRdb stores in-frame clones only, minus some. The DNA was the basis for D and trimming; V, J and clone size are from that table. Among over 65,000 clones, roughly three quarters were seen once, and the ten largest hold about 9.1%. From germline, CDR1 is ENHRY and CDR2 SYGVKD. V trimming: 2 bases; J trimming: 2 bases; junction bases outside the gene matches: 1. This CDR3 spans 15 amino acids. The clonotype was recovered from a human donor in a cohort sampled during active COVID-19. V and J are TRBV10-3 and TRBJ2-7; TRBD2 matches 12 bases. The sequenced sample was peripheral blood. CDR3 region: CAISEGTSGPYEQYF. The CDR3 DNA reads TGTGCCATCAGTGAGGGGACTAGCGGGCCCTACGAGCAGTACTTC.